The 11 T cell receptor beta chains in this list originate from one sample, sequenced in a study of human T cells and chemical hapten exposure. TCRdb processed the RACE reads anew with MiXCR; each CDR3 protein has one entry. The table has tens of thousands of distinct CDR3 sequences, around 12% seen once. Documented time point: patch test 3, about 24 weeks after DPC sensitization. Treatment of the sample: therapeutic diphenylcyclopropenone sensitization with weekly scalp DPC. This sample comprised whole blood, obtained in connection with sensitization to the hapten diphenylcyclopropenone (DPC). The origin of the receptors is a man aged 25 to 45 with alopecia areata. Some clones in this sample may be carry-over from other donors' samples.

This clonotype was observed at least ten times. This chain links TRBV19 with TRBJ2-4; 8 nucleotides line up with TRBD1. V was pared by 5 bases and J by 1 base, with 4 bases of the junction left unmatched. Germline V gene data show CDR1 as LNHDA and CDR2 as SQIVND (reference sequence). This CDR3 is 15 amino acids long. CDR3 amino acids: CASSSDRAAKNIQYF. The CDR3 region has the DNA TGTGCCAGTAGTTCGGACAGGGCTGCCAAAAACATTCAGTACTTC.

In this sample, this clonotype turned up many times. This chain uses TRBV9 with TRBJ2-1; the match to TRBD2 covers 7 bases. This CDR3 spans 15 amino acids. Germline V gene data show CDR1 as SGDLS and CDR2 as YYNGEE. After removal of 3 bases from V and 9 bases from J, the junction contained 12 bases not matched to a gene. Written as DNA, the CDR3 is TGTGCCAGCAGCGCTCGGGTCTCACGGGGGGTTGAGCAGTTCTTC. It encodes CASSARVSRGVEQFF.

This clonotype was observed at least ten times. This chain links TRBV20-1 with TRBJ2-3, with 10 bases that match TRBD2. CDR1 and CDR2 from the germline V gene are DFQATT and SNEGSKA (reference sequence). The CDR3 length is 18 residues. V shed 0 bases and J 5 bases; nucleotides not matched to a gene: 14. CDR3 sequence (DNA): TGCAGTGCTAGAGAGGAGACGACTAGCGGGTGGTATCGAGATACGCAGTATTTT. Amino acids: CSAREETTSGWYRDTQYF.

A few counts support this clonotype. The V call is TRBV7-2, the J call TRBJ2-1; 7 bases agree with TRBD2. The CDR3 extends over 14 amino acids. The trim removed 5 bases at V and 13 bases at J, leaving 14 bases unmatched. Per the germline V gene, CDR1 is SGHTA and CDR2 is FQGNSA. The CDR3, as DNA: TGTGCCAGCAGCCCCCGGGTAGGGAGCGGGGAACAGTTCTTC. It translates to CASSPRVGSGEQFF.

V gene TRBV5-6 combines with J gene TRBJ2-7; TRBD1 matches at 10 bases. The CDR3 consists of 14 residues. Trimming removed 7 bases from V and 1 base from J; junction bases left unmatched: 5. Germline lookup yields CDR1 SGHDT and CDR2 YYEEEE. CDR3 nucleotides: TGTGCCAGCCAATGGACAGGGGGTTCCTACGAGCAGTACTTC. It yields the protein CASQWTGGSYEQYF.

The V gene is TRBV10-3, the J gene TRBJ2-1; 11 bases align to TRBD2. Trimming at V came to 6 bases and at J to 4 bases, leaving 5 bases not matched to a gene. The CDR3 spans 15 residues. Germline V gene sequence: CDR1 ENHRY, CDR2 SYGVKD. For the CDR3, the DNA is TGTGCCATCAGCTCTACTAGCGGGGGTTACAATGAGCAGTTCTTC. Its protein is CAISSTSGGYNEQFF.

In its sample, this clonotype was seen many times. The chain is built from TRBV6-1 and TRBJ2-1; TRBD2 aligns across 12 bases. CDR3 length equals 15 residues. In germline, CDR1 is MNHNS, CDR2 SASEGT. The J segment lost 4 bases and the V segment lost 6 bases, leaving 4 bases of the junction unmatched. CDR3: CASRNGLAGYNEQFF. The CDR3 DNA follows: TGTGCCAGCAGAAACGGACTAGCGGGGTACAATGAGCAGTTCTTC.

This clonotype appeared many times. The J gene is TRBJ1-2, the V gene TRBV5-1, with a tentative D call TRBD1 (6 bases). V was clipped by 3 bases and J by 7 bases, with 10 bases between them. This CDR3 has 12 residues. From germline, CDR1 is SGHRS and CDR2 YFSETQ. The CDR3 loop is CASSSTGSGYTF. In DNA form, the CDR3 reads TGCGCCAGCAGCTCAACAGGGTCTGGCTACACCTTC.

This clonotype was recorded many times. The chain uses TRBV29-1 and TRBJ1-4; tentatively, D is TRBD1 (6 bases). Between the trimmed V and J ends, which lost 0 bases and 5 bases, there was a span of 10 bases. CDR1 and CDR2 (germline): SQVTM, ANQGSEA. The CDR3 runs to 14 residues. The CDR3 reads CSVEDQGQNEKLFF. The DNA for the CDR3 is TGCAGCGTTGAAGACCAAGGACAGAATGAAAAACTGTTTTTT.

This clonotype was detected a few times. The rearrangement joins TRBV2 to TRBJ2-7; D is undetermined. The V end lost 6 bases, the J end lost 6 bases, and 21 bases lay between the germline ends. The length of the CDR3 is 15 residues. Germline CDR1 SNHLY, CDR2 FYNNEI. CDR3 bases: TGTGCCAGCAGCTCCAGCAACCTAGGTTCGGGCGAGCAGTACTTC. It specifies CASSSSNLGSGEQYF.

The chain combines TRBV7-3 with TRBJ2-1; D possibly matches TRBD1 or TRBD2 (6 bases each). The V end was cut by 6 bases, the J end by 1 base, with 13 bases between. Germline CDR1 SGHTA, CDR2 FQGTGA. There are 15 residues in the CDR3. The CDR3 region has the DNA TGTGCCAGCAGGGCTTCGGGGGCATCCTACAATGAGCAGTTCTTC. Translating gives CASRASGASYNEQFF.